The rows below give T cell receptor beta chains drawn from one sample of a study of CD8+ T cells in alopecia areata. TCRdb keeps only in-frame clones here, not all; method: immunoSEQ multiplex PCR. The sample contains 85,000 to 110,000 clones, roughly half of which appear only once. The sequencing input was CD4+ T cells sorted from blood. These receptors all stem from a human donor in good health. Each CDR3 is given without its conserved first and last residue. The order of the fields is CDR3 protein, clone size, V gene, J gene. For some rows the clone size is stated as once, few or many, or as a class when expanded; others skip it.

CDR3aa: ASSSQDLREKLF; abundance: -; v_gene: TRBV27; j_gene: TRBJ1-4
CDR3aa: ASSLMTSVGTDTQY; abundance: few; v_gene: TRBV5-6; j_gene: TRBJ2-3
CDR3aa: ASSQVTRGGRANTGELF; abundance: -; v_gene: TRBV4-3; j_gene: TRBJ2-2
CDR3aa: ASSLAPRGRADPNYGYT; abundance: few; v_gene: TRBV7-9; j_gene: TRBJ1-2
CDR3aa: ASSFLGLNTGELF; abundance: -; v_gene: TRBV7-2; j_gene: TRBJ2-2
CDR3aa: ASGTGQGAYEQY; abundance: few; v_gene: TRBV25-1; j_gene: TRBJ2-7
CDR3aa: ASSLELAGELF; abundance: -; v_gene: TRBV5-1; j_gene: TRBJ2-2
CDR3aa: ASSLQGVRYGYT; abundance: -; v_gene: TRBV28; j_gene: TRBJ1-2
CDR3aa: ATSRDRGASYNEQF; abundance: -; v_gene: TRBV15; j_gene: TRBJ2-1
CDR3aa: ASSLAGGGTGELF; abundance: few; v_gene: TRBV7-8; j_gene: TRBJ2-2
CDR3aa: ASSPGLTGFEQY; abundance: -; v_gene: TRBV7-9; j_gene: TRBJ2-7
CDR3aa: ASSQGDEYNEQF; abundance: -; v_gene: TRBV4-2; j_gene: TRBJ2-1
CDR3aa: ASSLVPGKISGELF; abundance: few; v_gene: TRBV5-1; j_gene: TRBJ2-2
CDR3aa: ASSPAGTGNNEQF; abundance: -; v_gene: TRBV5-1; j_gene: TRBJ2-1
CDR3aa: SASPGTGKNIQY; abundance: few; v_gene: TRBV29-1; j_gene: TRBJ2-4
CDR3aa: ASHRQGPTGELF; abundance: many; v_gene: TRBV19; j_gene: TRBJ2-2
CDR3aa: ASSYSRTTETQY; abundance: -; v_gene: TRBV6-6; j_gene: TRBJ2-5
CDR3aa: ASSELDSGDYGYT; abundance: -; v_gene: TRBV6-1; j_gene: TRBJ1-2
CDR3aa: ASSWGLEDTQY; abundance: -; v_gene: TRBV2; j_gene: TRBJ2-3
CDR3aa: ASRELGGYT; abundance: few; v_gene: TRBV7-2; j_gene: TRBJ1-2
CDR3aa: ASSSTPGDTEAF; abundance: few; v_gene: TRBV6-6; j_gene: TRBJ1-1
CDR3aa: ASSFSGYGYT; abundance: -; v_gene: TRBV25-1; j_gene: TRBJ1-2
CDR3aa: AWSRTNEQF; abundance: -; v_gene: TRBV30; j_gene: TRBJ2-1
CDR3aa: ASSAMNTEAF; abundance: few; v_gene: TRBV6-5; j_gene: TRBJ1-1
CDR3aa: ASSSSGTGAHEQY; abundance: -; v_gene: TRBV28; j_gene: TRBJ2-7
CDR3aa: ASRRDSRYGYT; abundance: -; v_gene: TRBV27; j_gene: TRBJ1-2
CDR3aa: ASRDRYNEQF; abundance: -; v_gene: TRBV19; j_gene: TRBJ2-1